This T cell receptor (beta chain) was identified during a study of cytomegalovirus exposure and HLA in healthy donors. Regarding the study as a whole: Sequencing likely produced, as an artifact, a cluster of highly shared sequence variants.

CDR3 length: 17 amino acids. V was clipped by 1 base and J by 3 bases, with 19 bases between them. In germline, CDR1 is SGHVS, CDR2 FNYEAQ. Worth noting for this clone: Its cognate antigen is unknown.

The study ran its PCR with 60 Vbeta and 13 Jbeta primers. Some clones are missing from TCRdb's copy, which holds only in-frame ones; the method was immunoSEQ multiplex PCR. Seen here are 110,000 to 150,000 clones, 77% observed once, and the top ten hold roughly 3.7%. Healthy bone marrow donors made up the cohort. This receptor was identified in a male donor in good health and CMV-seronegative. Sample: PBMCs. This sequence joins TRBV7-6 and TRBJ2-7; tentatively, D is TRBD1 (6 bases). The CDR3 is CASSLEGIGTPDYEQYF. CDR3 DNA sequence: TGTGCCAGCAGCTTAGAGGGGATTGGGACACCGGACTACGAGCAGTACTTC.